This entry is about one T cell receptor (beta chain). Its antigen is not identified. This specimen belongs to a study of CD8+CD57+ T cells in acquired aplastic anemia. Study-wide context: DNA from sorted CD4+ and CD8+ cells averaged roughly 3.2 ug. Researchers reported that healthy donors averaged about 11 million reads for CD4+ cells.

Study-level results: There were around 28 CD8+ CDR3 sequences that occurred in both patients and controls.

CDR3 and TCR beta VDJ profiling relied on a genomic DNA template. MiXCR, applied by TCRdb to the reads, yields one record per CDR3 protein. This table has 400,000 to 450,000 distinct CDR3 sequences, roughly 64% appearing once. CDR1 and CDR2 (germline): LNHNV, YYDKDF (reference sequence). The ends were cut back, 4 bases at V and 6 bases at J, with 16 bases in the middle. This CDR3 has 14 residues. This receptor was identified in a human donor in good health, serving as a control. This sequence joins TRBV15 and TRBJ2-7; D unclear. Material for sequencing was sorted CD4+, CD8+, or CD8+CD57+ T cells (not recorded which) from PBMCs. CDR3 sequence reads: CATSIDQAPSEQYF. Here the CDR3 DNA reads TGTGCCACCAGCATAGACCAAGCGCCCTCCGAGCAGTACTTC.